This T cell receptor (beta chain) was sequenced in a study of blood T cell repertoires in COVID-19. Study in general: Spain, Italy and the United States supplied samples that represented acute and convalescent COVID-19.

Cohort 3 recovery required two negative PCRs, clearance, or symptom resolution. Repertoires were generated with immunoSEQ multiplex PCR, while TCRdb's copy carries only in-frame clones and drops some. This table has 250,000 or so clones, around nine tenths appearing once. The V and J ends lost 5 bases and 5 bases, in that order; junction bases with no gene match: 11. This CDR3 has 16 residues. The germline gives CDR1 SGHDN, CDR2 FVKESK. This TCR was recovered from a woman between 18 and 29 years old who had recovered from COVID-19. The V and J genes are TRBV14 and TRBJ2-5, with TRBD2 matching 10 bases. Sequenced: PBMCs or T cells enriched from blood (not recorded which). Written as DNA, the CDR3 is TGTGCCAGCAGCAACGAGAAGCGGGGGGGTGCGGAGACCCAGTACTTC. It encodes CASSNEKRGGAETQYF.